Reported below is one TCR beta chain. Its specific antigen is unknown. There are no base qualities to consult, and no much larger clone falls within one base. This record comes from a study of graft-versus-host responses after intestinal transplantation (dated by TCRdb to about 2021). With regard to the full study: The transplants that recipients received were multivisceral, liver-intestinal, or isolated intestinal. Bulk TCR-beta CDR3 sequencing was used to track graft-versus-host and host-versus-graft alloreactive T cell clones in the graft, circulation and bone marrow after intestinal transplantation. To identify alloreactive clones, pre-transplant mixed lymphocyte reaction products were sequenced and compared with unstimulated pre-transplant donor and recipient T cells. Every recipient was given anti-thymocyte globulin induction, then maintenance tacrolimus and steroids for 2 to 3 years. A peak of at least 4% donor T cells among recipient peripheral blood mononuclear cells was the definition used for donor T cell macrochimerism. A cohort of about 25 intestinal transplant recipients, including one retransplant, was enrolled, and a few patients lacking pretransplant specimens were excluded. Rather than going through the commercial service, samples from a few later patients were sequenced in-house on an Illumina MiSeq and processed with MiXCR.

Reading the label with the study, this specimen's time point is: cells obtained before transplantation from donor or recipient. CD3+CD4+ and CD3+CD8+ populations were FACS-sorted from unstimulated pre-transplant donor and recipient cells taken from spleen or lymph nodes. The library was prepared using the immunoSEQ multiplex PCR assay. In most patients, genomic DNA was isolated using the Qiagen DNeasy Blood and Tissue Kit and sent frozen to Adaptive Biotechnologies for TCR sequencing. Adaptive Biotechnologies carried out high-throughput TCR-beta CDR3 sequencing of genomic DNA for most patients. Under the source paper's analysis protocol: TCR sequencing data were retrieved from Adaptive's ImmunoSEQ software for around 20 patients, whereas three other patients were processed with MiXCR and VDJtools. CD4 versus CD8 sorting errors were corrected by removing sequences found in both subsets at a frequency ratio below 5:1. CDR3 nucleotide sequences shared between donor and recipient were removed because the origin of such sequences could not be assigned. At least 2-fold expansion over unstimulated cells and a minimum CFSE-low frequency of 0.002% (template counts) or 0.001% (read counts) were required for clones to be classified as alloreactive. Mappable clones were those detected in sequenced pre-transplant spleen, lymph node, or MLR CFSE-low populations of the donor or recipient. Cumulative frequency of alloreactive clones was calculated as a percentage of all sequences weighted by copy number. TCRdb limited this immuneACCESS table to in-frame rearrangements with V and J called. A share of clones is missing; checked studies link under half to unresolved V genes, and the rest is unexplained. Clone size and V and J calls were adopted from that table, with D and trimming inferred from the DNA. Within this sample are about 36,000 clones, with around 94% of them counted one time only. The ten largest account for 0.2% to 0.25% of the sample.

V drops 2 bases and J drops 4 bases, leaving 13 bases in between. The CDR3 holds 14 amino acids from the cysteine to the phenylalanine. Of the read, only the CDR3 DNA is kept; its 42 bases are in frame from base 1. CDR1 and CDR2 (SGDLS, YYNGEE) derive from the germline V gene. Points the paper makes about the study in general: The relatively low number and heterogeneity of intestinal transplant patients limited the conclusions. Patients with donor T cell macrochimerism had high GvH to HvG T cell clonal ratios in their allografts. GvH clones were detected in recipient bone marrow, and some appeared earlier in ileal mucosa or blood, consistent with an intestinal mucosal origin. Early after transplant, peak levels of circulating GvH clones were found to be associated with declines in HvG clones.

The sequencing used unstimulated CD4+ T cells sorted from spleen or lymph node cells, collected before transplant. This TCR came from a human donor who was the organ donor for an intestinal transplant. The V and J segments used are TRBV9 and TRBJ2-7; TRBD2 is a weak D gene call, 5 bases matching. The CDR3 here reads CASSVSGSAYEQYF. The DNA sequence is TGTGCCAGCAGCGTTTCGGGGTCGGCTTACGAGCAGTACTTC.